This T cell receptor (beta chain) was observed in a study of OX40 agonist ivuxolimab in advanced cancers. Study as a whole: A male proportion of under 90% was recorded, with mean age 60 years and range about 20 to 90. General study findings and limits: Individuals who were partial responders at 0.1-3.0 mg/kg had clonal expansion that ranked among the lowest. Expanded clones belonging to CD8+ T cells outnumbered, on average, those of CD4+.

The protocol was immunoSEQ multiplex PCR, while the TCRdb copy is restricted to in-frame clones and leaves out a portion. The repertoire includes tens of thousands of clones, 87% of them detected once, and 20% to 30% sits in the top ten. The CDR3 is 15 residues long. Germline lookup yields CDR1 MDHEN and CDR2 SYDVKM. V was clipped by 2 bases and J by 0 bases, with 11 bases between them. Any history of autoimmune disease or systemic immunosuppression disqualified patients. This clone was seen a few times. Its antigen remains unknown. The origin of this receptor is an adult with an advanced solid tumor such as melanoma, head and neck, liver or kidney cancer. The material was CD4+ or CD8+ T cells sorted from blood, obtained in a trial of the OX40 agonist ivuxolimab. The genes are TRBV28 and TRBJ2-7; TRBD2 might be the D (5 bases). The CDR3 here is CASSLAGPPSYEQYF. In nucleotides, the CDR3 is TGTGCCAGCAGTTTAGCGGGCCCCCCCTCCTACGAGCAGTACTTC.